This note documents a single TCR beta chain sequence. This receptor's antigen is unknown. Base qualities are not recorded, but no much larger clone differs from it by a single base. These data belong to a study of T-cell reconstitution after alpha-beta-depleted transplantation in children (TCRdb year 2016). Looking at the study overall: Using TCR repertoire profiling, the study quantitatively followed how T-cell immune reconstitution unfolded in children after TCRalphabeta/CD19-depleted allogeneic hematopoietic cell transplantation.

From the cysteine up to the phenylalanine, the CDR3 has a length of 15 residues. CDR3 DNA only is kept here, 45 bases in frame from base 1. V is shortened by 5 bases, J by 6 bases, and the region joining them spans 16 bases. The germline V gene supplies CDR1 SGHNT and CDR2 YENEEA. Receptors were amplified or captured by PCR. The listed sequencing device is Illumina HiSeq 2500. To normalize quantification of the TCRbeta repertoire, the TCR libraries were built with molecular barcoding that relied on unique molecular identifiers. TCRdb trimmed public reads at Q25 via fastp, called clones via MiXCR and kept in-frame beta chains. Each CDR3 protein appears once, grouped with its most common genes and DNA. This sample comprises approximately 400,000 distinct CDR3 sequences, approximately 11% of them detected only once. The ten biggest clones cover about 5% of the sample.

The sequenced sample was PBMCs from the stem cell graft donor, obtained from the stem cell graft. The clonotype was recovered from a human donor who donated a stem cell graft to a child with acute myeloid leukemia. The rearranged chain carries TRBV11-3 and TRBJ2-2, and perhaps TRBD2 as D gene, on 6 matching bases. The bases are TGTGCCAGCAGCACCCACGGGGGAGGCGCCGGGGAGCTGTTTTTT. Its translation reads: CASSTHGGGAGELFF. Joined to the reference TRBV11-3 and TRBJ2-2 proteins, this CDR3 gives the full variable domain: EAGVVQSPRYKIIEKKQPVAFWCNPISGHNTLYWYLQNLGQGPELLIRYENEEAVDDSQLPKDRFSAERLKGVDSTLKIQPAELGDSAVYLCASSTHGGGAGELFFGEGSRLTVL.